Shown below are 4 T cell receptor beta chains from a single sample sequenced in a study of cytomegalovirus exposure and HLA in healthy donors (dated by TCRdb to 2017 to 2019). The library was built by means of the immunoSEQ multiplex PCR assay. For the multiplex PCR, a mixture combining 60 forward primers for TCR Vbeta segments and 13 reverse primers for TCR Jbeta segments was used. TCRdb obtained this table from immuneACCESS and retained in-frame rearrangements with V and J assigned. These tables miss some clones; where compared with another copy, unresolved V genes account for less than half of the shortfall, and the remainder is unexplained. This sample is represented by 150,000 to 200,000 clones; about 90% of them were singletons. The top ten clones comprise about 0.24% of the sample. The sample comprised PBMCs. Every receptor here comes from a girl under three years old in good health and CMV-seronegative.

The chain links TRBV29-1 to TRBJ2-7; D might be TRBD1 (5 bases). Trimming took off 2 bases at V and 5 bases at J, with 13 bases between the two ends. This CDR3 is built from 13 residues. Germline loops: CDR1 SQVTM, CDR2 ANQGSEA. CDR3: CSVEWAGRDEQYF. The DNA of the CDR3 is TGCAGCGTTGAATGGGCAGGGCGCGACGAGCAGTACTTC.

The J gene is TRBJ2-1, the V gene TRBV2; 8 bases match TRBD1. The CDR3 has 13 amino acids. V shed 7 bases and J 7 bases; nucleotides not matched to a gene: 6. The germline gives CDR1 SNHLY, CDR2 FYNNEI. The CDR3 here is CASNNRGSNEQFF. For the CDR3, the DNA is TGTGCCAGCAACAACAGGGGGAGTAATGAGCAGTTCTTC.

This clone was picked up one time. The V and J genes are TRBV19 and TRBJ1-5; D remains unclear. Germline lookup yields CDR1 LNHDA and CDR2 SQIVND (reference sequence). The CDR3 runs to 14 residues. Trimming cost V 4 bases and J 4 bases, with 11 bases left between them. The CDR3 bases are TGTGCCAGTAGTACGAACACAGATAATCAGCCCCAGCATTTT. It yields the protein CASSTNTDNQPQHF.

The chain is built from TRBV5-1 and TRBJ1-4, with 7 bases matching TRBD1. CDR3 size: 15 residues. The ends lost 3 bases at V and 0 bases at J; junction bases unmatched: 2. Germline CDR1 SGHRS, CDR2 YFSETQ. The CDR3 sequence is CASSSDRPTNEKLFF. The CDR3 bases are TGCGCCAGCAGCTCGGACAGGCCAACTAATGAAAAACTGTTTTTT.